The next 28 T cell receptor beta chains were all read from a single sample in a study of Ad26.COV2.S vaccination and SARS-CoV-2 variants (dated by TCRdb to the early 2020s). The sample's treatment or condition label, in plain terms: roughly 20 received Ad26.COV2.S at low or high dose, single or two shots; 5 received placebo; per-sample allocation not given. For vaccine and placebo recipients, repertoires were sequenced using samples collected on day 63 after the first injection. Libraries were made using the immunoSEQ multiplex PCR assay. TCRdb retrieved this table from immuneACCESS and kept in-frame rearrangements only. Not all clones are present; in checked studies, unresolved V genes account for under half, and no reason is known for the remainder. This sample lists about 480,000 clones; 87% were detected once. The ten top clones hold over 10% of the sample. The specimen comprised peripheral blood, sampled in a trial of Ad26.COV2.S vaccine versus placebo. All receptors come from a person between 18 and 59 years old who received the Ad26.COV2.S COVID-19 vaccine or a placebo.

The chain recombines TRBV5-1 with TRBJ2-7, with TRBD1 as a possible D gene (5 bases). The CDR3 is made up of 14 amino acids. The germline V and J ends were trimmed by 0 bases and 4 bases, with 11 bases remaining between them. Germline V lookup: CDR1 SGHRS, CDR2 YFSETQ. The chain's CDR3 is CASSLGTQTYEQYF. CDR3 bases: TGCGCCAGCAGCTTGGGGACACAAACGTACGAGCAGTACTTC.

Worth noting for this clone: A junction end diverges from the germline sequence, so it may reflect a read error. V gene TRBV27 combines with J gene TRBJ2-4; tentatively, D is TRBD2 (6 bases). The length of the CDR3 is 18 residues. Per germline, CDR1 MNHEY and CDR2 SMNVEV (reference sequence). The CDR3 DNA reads TGTACCAGCAGCCCCTCTTACGCGGGGAAAAGCACAAGGGACATTCAGTACTTC. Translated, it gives CTSSPSYAGKSTRDIQYF.

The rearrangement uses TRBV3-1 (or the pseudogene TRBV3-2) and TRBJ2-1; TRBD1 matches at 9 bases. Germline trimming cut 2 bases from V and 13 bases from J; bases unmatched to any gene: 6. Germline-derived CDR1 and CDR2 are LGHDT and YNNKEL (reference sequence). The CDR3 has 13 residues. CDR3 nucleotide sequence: TGTGCCAGCAGCCAACTGGACAGGGGCACTCAGTTCTTC. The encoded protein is CASSQLDRGTQFF.

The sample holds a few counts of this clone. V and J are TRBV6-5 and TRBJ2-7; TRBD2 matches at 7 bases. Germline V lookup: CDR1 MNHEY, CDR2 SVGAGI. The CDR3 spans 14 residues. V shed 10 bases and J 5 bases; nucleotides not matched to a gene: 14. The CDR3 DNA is TGTGCCACTCGTGGGGAGGGGAATCTCCACGAGCAGTACTTC. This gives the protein CATRGEGNLHEQYF.

The CDR3 nucleotides read TGTGCCAGCAGTTGGACCTCCGGGGCCAACGTCCTGACTTTC. Translating it yields CASSWTSGANVLTF. This chain joins TRBV28 and TRBJ2-6; D call uncertain. This CDR3 comprises 14 residues. In germline, CDR1 is MDHEN, CDR2 SYDVKM. Deletions cut 4 bases from V and 4 bases from J, with 8 bases between.

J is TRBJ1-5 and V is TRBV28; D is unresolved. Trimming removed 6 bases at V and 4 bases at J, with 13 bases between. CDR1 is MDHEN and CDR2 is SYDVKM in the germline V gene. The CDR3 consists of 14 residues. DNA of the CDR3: TGTGCCAGCAGAGACGGCGAATATAATCAGCCCCAGCATTTT. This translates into CASRDGEYNQPQHF.

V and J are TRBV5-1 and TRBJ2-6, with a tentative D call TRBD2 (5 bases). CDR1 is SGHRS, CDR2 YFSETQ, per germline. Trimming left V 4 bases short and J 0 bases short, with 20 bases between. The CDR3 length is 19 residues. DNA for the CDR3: TGCGCCAGCAGCCCACGAGGGTCGGAATCCTTCTCTGGGGCCAACGTCCTGACTTTC. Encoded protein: CASSPRGSESFSGANVLTF. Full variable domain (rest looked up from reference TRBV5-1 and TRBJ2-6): KAGVTQTPRYLIKTRGQQVTLSCSPISGHRSVSWYQQTPGQGLQFLFEYFSETQRNKGNFPGRFSGRQFSNSRSEMNVSTLELGDSALYLCASSPRGSESFSGANVLTFGAGSRLTVL.

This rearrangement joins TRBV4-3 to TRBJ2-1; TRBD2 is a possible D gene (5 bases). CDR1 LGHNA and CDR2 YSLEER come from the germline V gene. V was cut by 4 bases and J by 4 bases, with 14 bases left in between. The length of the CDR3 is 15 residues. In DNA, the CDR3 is TGCGCCAGCAGCCCCGTGCTAGCTATGTACAATGAGCAGTTCTTC. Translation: CASSPVLAMYNEQFF.

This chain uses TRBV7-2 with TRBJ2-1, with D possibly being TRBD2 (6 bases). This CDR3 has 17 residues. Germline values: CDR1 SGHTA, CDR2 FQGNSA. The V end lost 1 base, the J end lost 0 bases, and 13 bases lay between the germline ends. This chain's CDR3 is CASSLDSGLSSYNEQFF. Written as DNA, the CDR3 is TGTGCCAGCAGCTTAGACAGCGGGCTAAGCTCCTACAATGAGCAGTTCTTC.

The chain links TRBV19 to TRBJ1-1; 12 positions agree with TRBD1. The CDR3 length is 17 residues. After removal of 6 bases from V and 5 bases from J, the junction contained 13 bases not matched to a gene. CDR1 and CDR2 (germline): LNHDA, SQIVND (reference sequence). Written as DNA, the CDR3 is TGTGCCAGTAGCCTACCCGGGACAGGGGGCCGAAGGACTGAAGCTTTCTTT. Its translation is CASSLPGTGGRRTEAFF. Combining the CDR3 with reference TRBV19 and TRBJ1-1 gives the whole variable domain DGGITQSPKYLFRKEGQNVTLSCEQNLNHDAMYWYRQDPGQGLRLIYYSQIVNDFQKGDIAEGYSVSREKKESFPLTVTSAQKNPTAFYLCASSLPGTGGRRTEAFFGQGTRLTVV.

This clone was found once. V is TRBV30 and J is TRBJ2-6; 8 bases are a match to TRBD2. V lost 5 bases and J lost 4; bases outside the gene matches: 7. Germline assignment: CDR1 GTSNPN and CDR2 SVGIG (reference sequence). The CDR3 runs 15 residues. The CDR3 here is CAWSPGGVGANVLTF. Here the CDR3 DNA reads TGTGCCTGGTCCCCCGGGGGGGTCGGGGCCAACGTCCTGACTTTC.

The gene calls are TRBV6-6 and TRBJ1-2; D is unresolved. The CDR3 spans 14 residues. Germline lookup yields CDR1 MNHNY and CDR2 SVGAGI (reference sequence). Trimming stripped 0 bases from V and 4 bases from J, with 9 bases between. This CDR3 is CASSYSEAVYGYTF. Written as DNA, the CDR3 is TGTGCCAGCAGTTACTCGGAGGCGGTCTATGGCTACACCTTC.

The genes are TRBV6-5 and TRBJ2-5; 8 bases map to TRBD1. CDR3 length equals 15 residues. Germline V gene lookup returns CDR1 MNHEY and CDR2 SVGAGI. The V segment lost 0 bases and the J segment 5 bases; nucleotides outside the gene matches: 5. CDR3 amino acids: CASSYSSGGVETQYF. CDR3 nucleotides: TGTGCCAGCAGTTACTCGTCAGGGGGCGTTGAGACCCAGTACTTC.

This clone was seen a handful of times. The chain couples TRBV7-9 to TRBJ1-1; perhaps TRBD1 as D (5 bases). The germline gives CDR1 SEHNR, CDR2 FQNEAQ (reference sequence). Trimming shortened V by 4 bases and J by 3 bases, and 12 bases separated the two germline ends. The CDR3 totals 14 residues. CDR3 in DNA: TGTGCCAGCAGCTCGGGACCGCCGGACACTGAAGCTTTCTTT. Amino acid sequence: CASSSGPPDTEAFF.

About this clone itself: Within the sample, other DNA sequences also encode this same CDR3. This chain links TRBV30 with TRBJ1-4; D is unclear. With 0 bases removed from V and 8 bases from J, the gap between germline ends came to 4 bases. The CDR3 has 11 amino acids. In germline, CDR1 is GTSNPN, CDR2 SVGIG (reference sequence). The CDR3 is CAWSVGEKLFF. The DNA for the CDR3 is TGTGCCTGGAGTGTGGGGGAAAAACTGTTTTTT.

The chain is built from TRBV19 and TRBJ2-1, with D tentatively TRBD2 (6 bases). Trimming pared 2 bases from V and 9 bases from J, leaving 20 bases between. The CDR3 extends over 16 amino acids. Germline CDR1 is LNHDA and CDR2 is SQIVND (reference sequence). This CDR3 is CASSIQAGTGSGEQFF. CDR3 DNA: TGTGCCAGTAGTATACAGGCGGGGACGGGTTCCGGTGAGCAGTTCTTC.

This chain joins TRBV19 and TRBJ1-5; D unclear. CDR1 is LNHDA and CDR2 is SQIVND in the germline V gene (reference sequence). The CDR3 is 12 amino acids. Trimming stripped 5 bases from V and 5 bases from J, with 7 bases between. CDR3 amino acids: CASSLGDQPQHF. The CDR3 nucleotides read TGTGCCAGTAGTCTCGGGGATCAGCCCCAGCATTTT.

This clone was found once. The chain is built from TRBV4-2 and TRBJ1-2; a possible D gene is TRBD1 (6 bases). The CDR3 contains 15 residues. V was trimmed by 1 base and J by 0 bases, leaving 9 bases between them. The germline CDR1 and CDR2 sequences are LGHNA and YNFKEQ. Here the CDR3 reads CASSQGTATNYGYTF. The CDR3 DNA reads TGTGCCAGCAGCCAAGGGACAGCAACTAACTATGGCTACACCTTC.

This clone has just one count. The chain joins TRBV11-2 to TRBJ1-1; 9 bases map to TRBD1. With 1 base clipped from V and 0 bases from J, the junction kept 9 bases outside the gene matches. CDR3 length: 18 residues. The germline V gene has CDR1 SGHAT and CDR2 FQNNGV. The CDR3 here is CASSLGGGGQGLNTEAFF. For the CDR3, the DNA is TGTGCCAGCAGCTTAGGAGGAGGGGGACAGGGATTGAACACTGAAGCTTTCTTT.

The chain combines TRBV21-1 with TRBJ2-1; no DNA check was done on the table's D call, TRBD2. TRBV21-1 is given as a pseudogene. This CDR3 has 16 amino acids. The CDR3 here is CASSPPGSTSADEQFF. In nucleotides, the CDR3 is TGTGCCAGCAGCCCCCCTGGCTCTACTAGCGCCGATGAGCAGTTCTTC.

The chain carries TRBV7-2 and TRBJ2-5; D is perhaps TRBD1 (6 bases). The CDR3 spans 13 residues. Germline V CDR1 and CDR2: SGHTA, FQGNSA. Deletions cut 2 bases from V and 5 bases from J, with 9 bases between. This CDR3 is CASSLHRVETQYF. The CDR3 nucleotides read TGTGCCAGCAGCTTACACAGGGTGGAGACCCAGTACTTC.

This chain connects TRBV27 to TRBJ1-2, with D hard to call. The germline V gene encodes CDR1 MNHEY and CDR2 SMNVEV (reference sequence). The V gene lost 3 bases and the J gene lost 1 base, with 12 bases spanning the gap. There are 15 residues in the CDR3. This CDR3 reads CASSLLYGFNYGYTF. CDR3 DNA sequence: TGTGCCAGCAGTTTGTTGTACGGCTTTAACTATGGCTACACCTTC.

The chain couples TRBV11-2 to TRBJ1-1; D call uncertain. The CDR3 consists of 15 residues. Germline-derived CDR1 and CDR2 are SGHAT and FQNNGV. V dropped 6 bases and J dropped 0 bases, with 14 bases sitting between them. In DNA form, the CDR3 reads TGTGCCAGCAGGGCCCTCAGAGATATGAACACTGAAGCTTTCTTT. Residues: CASRALRDMNTEAFF.

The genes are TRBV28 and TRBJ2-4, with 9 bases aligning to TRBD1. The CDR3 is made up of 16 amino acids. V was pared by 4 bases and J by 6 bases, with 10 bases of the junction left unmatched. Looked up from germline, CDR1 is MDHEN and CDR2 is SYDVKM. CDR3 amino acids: CASSSAPGQGSNIQYF. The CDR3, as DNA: TGTGCCAGCAGTTCCGCCCCGGGACAGGGCTCAAACATTCAGTACTTC.

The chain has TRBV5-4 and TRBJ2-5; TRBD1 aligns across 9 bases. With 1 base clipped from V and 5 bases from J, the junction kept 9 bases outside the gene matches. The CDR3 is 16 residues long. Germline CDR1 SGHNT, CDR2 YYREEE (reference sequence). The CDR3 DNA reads TGTGCCAGCAGCTTGCTGGGACAGGGTGTTGGGGAGACCCAGTACTTC. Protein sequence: CASSLLGQGVGETQYF.

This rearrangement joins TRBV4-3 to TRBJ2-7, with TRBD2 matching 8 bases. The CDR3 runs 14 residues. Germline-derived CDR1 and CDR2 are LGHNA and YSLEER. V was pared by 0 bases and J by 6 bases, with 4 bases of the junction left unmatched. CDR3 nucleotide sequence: TGCGCCAGCAGCCAAGAAGCGGGGGCGGGCGAGCAGTACTTC. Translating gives CASSQEAGAGEQYF.

CDR3 DNA sequence: TGTGCCAGCAGCGTAGTTGCCGAGCCGCCCACCGGGGAGCTGTTTTTT. Translated: CASSVVAEPPTGELFF. The V and J genes are TRBV9 and TRBJ2-2; D call uncertain. This CDR3 is 16 amino acids long. V was trimmed by 0 bases and J by 4 bases, leaving 13 bases between them. In germline, CDR1 is SGDLS, CDR2 YYNGEE.

As DNA, the CDR3 is TGTGCCAGCAGCTTGGGTCCGGGACAGGGGGCCACCGGGGAGCTGTTTTTT. Residues: CASSLGPGQGATGELFF. This chain links TRBV5-4 with TRBJ2-2; 12 nucleotides align to TRBD1. This CDR3 contains 17 residues. Germline-derived CDR1 and CDR2 are SGHNT and YYREEE (reference sequence). J lost 4 bases, V lost 0 bases, and 4 bases had no gene match. The full variable domain, rest sourced from reference TRBV5-4 and TRBJ2-2, is ETGVTQSPTHLIKTRGQQVTLRCSSQSGHNTVSWYQQALGQGPQFIFQYYREEENGRGNFPPRFSGLQFPNYSSELNVNALELDDSALYLCASSLGPGQGATGELFFGEGSRLTVL.